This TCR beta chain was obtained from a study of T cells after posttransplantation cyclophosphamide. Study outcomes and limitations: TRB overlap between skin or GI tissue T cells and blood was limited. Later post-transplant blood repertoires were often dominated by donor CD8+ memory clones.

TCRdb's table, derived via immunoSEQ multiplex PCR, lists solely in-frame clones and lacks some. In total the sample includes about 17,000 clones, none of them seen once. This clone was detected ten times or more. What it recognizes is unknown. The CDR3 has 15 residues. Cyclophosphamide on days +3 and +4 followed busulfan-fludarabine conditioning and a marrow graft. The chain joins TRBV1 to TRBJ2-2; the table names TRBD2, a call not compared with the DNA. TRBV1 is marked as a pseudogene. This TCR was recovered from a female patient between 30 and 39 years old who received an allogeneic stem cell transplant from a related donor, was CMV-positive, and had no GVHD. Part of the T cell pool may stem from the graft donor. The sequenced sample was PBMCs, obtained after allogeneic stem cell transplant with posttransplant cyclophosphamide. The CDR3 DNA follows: TGCACCAGCAGGTTTTGGACTAGCGGGACCGGGGAGCTGTTTTTT. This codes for CTSRFWTSGTGELFF.